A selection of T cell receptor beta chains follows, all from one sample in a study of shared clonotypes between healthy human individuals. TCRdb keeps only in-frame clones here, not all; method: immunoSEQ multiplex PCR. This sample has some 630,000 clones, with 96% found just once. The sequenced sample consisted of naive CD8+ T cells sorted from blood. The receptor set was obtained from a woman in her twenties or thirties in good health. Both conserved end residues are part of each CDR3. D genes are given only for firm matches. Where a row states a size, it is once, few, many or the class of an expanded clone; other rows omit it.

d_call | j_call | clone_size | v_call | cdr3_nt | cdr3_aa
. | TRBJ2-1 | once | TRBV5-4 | TGTGCCAGCAGCTTGGCCGAGTACATTGGGAATGAGCAGTTCTTC | CASSLAEYIGNEQFF
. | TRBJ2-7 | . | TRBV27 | TGTGCCAGCAGTTTACAGGGGGGGGCCTACGAGCAGTACTTC | CASSLQGGAYEQYF
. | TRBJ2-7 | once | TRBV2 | TGTGCCAGCAGTGACCCCGCATGGGGTACTTACGAGCAGTACTTC | CASSDPAWGTYEQYF
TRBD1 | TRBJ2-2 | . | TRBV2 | TGTGCCAGCAGTGGAGGACAGGGGTATGTTCGCGGGGAGCTGTTTTTT | CASSGGQGYVRGELFF
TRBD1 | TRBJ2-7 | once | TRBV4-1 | TGCGCCAGCAGCCCCGACAGGGTCTTGATCTACGAGCAGTACTTC | CASSPDRVLIYEQYF
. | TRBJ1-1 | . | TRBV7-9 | TGTGCCAGCAGCTTAGTGCGGGGGGCGGTCACTGAAGCTTTCTTT | CASSLVRGAVTEAFF
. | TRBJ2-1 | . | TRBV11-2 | TGTGCCAGCAGCTCAGTGGAGGAGGGTCCGGATGAGCAGTTCTTC | CASSSVEEGPDEQFF
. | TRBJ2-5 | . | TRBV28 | TGTGCCAGCTCGGACCGGGGGACCCAGTACTTC | CASSDRGTQYF
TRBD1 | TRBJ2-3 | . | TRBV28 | TGTGCCAGCAGTCCGACAGGGGAAGGCACAGATACGCAGTATTTT | CASSPTGEGTDTQYF
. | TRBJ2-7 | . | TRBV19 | TGTGCCAGTATCTCGGACAAAACCTACGAGCAGTACTTC | CASISDKTYEQYF
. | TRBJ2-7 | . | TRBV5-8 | TGTGCCAGCAGCTTTTGGCAGCACGAGCAGTACTTC | CASSFWQHEQYF
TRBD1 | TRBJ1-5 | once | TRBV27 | TGTGCCAGCAGTTTATACTGGACAGGGGATAATCAGCCCCAGCATTTT | CASSLYWTGDNQPQHF
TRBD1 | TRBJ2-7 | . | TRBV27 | TGTGCCAGCAGTTTTGGGGGACAGGGGATTTACGAGCAGTACTTC | CASSFGGQGIYEQYF